The 11 T cell receptor beta chains below all came from one sample that was sequenced in a study of blood T cell repertoires in COVID-19. Clones were read by immunoSEQ multiplex PCR, and TCRdb kept only the in-frame ones, dropping some. The sample lists some 320,000 clones; approximately 89% were seen once. Sequencing was carried out using peripheral blood. These receptors were taken from a woman aged 25 to 39 who had recovered from COVID-19.

The rearrangement links TRBV30 to TRBJ2-1; D gene unclear. CDR3 length: 14 amino acids. Germline CDR1 and CDR2: GTSNPN and SVGIG (reference sequence). V lost 1 base and J lost 3, with 10 bases in between. The CDR3 nucleotides read TGTGCCTGGAGTGATAGTAGCTACTACAATGAGCAGTTCTTC. Translation gives CAWSDSSYYNEQFF. Full variable domain (outside the CDR3, taken from reference TRBV30 and TRBJ2-1): SQTIHQWPATLVQPVGSPLSLECTVEGTSNPNLYWYRQAAGRGLQLLFYSVGIGQISSEVPQNLSASRPQDRQFILSSKKLLLSDSGFYLCAWSDSSYYNEQFFGPGTRLTVL.

The chain is built from TRBV6-1 and TRBJ1-2; D is unclear. Germline CDR1 reads MNHNS; CDR2 reads SASEGT. CDR3 size: 15 residues. V lost 2 bases and J 0 bases, leaving 10 bases between the germline ends. The CDR3 DNA reads TGTGCCAGCAGTGAACGGGAGAGTTCTAACTATGGCTACACCTTC. Translated: CASSERESSNYGYTF.

The chain combines TRBV19 with TRBJ1-1, with D possibly matching TRBD1 (5 bases). The CDR3 covers 16 residues. Trimming pared 5 bases from V and 1 base from J, leaving 17 bases between. Per germline, CDR1 LNHDA and CDR2 SQIVND (reference sequence). CDR3 protein: CASSHQWRDGNTEAFF. The DNA of the CDR3 is TGTGCCAGTAGTCATCAATGGCGGGACGGGAACACTGAAGCTTTCTTT.

The V gene is TRBV2, the J gene TRBJ2-5; TRBD2 aligns across 9 bases. This CDR3 region has 14 residues. V was pared by 8 bases and J by 0 bases, with 4 bases of the junction left unmatched. Germline CDR1 reads SNHLY; CDR2 reads FYNNEI. Here the CDR3 DNA reads TGTGCCAGCTGGGGCGGGGGGGACCAAGAGACCCAGTACTTC. Its protein product is CASWGGGDQETQYF. The full variable domain, rest sourced from reference TRBV2 and TRBJ2-5, is EPEVTQTPSHQVTQMGQEVILRCVPISNHLYFYWYRQILGQKVEFLVSFYNNEISEKSEIFDDQFSVERPDGSNFTLKIRSTKLEDSAMYFCASWGGGDQETQYFGPGTRLLVL.

V gene TRBV12-3 or TRBV12-4 combines with J gene TRBJ2-3; D possibly corresponds to TRBD1 (6 bases). The CDR3 loop spans 13 amino acids. Trimming removed 7 bases from V and 4 bases from J, with 12 bases in between. This chain's CDR3 is CASTQQGADTQYF. CDR3 DNA sequence: TGTGCCAGCACCCAACAGGGTGCAGATACGCAGTATTTT.

The chain couples TRBV6-5 to TRBJ1-2; D is uncertain. Trimming took 0 bases from V and 3 from J, leaving 5 bases between them. The CDR3 is made up of 13 amino acids. The germline gives CDR1 MNHEY, CDR2 SVGAGI. CDR3 sequence reads: CASSYSPDYGYTF. The CDR3 DNA follows: TGTGCCAGCAGTTACTCACCGGACTATGGCTACACCTTC.

V usage is TRBV27 and J usage is TRBJ2-7, with D perhaps TRBD2 (5 bases). The germline gives CDR1 MNHEY, CDR2 SMNVEV (reference sequence). This CDR3 spans 14 amino acids. Trimming stripped 7 bases from V and 3 bases from J, with 16 bases between. As DNA, the CDR3 is TGTGCCAGCACCCTTTTTCGAGGGAGCTACGAGCAGTACTTC. Amino acids: CASTLFRGSYEQYF.

The chain uses TRBV20-1 and TRBJ1-2, with a possible D match to TRBD1 (5 bases). This CDR3 spans 11 amino acids. CDR1 is DFQATT and CDR2 is SNEGSKA in the germline V gene (reference sequence). The V end was cut by 6 bases, the J end by 8 bases, with 13 bases between. The CDR3 loop reads CSAALRAGYTF. The CDR3 DNA is TGCAGTGCCGCACTCAGGGCGGGCTACACCTTC.

This clone occurred once. V gene TRBV19 combines with J gene TRBJ2-7; D is perhaps TRBD2 (5 bases). The V end was cut by 1 base, the J end by 6 bases, with 10 bases between. The CDR3 has 13 amino acids. CDR1 is LNHDA, CDR2 SQIVND, per germline (reference sequence). This CDR3 reads CASSIAPGFEQYF. As DNA, the CDR3 is TGTGCCAGTAGTATAGCTCCGGGGTTCGAGCAGTACTTC.

This chain joins TRBV30 and TRBJ1-6; D is unclear. The CDR3 runs to 12 residues. V lost 2 bases and J lost 7, with 6 bases in between. Per the germline V gene, CDR1 is GTSNPN and CDR2 is SVGIG (reference sequence). The CDR3 region is CAWSTRNSPLHF. CDR3 nucleotide sequence: TGTGCCTGGAGTACGCGAAATTCACCCCTCCACTTT.

The chain couples TRBV7-9 to TRBJ1-2; the D is unclear. Deletions cut 1 base from V and 7 bases from J, with 16 bases between. The CDR3 covers 15 residues. Germline V gene lookup returns CDR1 SEHNR and CDR2 FQNEAQ (reference sequence). Written as DNA, the CDR3 is TGTGCCAGCAGCTTAGGGTGGGCTACCAGCGGTGGCTACACCTTC. Amino acids: CASSLGWATSGGYTF.